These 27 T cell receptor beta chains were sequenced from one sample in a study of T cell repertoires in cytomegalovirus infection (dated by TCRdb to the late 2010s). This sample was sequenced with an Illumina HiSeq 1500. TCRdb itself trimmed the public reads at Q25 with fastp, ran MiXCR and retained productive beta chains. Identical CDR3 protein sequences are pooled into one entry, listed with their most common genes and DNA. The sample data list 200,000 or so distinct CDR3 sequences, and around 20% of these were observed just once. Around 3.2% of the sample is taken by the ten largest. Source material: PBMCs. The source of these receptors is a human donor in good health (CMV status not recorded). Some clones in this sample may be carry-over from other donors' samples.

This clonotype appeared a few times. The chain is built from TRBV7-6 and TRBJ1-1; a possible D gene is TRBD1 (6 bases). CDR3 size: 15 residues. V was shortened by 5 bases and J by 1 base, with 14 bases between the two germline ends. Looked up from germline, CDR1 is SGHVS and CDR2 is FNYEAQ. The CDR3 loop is CASSKRTERNTEAFF. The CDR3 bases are TGTGCCAGCAGCAAAAGGACAGAGAGGAACACTGAAGCTTTCTTT.

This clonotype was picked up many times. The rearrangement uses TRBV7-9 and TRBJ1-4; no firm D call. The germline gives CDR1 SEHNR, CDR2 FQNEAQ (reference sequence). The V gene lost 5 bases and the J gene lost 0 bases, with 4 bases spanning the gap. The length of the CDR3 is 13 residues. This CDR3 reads CASSTATNEKLFF. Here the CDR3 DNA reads TGTGCCAGCAGCACAGCAACTAATGAAAAACTGTTTTTT. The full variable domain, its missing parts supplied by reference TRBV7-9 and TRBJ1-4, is DTGVSQNPRHKITKRGQNVTFRCDPISEHNRLYWYRQTLGQGPEFLTYFQNEAQLEKSRLLSDRFSAERPKGSFSTLEIQRTEQGDSAMYLCASSTATNEKLFFGSGTQLSVL.

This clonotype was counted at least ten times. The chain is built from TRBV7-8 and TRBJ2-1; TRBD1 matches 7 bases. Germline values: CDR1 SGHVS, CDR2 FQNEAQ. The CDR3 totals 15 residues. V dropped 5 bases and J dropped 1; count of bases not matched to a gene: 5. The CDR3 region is CASSRDSLSYNEQFF. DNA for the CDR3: TGTGCCAGCAGCAGGGACAGCCTTTCCTACAATGAGCAGTTCTTC.

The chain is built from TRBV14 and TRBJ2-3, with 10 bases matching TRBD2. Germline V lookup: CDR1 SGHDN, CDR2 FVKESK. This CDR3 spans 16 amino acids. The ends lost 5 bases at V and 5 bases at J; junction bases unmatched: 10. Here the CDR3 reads CASSALAGVRKDTQYF. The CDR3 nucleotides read TGTGCCAGCAGCGCCCTAGCGGGAGTTCGCAAAGATACGCAGTATTTT.

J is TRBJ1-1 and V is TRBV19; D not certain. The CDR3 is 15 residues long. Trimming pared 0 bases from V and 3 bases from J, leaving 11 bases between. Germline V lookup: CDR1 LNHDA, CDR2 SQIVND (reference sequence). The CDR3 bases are TGTGCCAGTAGTATAGATTCGAAAAGCTACACTGAAGCTTTCTTT. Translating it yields CASSIDSKSYTEAFF.

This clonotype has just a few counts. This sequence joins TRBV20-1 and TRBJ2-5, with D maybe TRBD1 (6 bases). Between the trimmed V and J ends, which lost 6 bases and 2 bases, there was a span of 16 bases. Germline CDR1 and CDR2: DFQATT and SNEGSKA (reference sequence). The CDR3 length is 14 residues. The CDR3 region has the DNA TGCAGTGCCCCCCTGAGCGACAGGCAAGAGACCCAGTACTTC. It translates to CSAPLSDRQETQYF.

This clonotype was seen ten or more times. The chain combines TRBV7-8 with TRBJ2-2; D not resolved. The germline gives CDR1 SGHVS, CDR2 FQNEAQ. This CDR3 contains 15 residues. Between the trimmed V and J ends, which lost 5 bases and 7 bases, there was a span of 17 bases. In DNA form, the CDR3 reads TGTGCCAGCAGCACCGCGGTGGCTACGGGCGGGGAGCTGTTTTTT. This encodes CASSTAVATGGELFF.

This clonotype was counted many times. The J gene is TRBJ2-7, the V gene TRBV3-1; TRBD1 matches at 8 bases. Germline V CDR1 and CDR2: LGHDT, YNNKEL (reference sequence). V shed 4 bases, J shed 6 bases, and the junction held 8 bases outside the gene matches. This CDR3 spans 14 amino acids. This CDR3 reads CASSLRQGLGEQYF. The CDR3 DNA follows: TGTGCCAGCAGCCTGCGACAGGGGCTGGGCGAGCAGTACTTC.

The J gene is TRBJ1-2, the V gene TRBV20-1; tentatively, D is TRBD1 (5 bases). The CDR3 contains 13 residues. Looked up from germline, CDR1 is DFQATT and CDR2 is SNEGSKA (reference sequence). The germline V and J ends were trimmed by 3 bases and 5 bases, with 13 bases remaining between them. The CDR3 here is CSASPRQRYGYTF. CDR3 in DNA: TGCAGTGCTAGTCCGCGACAGCGATATGGCTACACCTTC.

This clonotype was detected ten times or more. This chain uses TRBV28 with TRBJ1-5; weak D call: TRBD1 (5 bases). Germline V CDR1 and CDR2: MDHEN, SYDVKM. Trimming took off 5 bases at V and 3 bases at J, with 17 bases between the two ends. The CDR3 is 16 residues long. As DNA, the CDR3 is TGTGCCAGCAGTCACGGACTGAGGGGAGACAATCAGCCCCAGCATTTT. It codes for CASSHGLRGDNQPQHF.

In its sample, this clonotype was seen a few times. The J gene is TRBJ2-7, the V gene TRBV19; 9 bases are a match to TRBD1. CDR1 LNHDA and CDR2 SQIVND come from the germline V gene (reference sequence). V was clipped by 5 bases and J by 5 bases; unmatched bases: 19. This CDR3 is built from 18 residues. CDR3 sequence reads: CASSGMMVGQGIPHEQYF. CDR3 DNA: TGTGCCAGTAGTGGTATGATGGTGGGACAGGGAATCCCCCACGAGCAGTACTTC.

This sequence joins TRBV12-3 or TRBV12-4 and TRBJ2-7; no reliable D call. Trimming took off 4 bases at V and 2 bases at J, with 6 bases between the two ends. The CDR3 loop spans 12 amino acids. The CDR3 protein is CASSSHPYEQYF. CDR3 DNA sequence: TGTGCCAGCAGTTCCCACCCCTACGAGCAGTACTTC.

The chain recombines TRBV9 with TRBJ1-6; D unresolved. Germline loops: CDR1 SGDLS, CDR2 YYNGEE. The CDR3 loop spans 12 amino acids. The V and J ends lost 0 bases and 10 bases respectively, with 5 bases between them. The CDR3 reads CASSVGGSPLHF. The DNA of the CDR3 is TGTGCCAGCAGCGTAGGTGGCTCACCCCTCCACTTT. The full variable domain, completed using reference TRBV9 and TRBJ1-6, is DSGVTQTPKHLITATGQRVTLRCSPRSGDLSVYWYQQSLDQGLQFLIQYYNGEERAKGNILERFSAQQFPDLHSELNLSSLELGDSALYFCASSVGGSPLHFGNGTRLTVT.

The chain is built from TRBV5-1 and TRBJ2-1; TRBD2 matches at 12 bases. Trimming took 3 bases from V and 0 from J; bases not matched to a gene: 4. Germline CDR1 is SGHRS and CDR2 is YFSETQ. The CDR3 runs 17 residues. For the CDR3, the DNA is TGCGCCAGCAGCTCTCCTAGCGGGAGGGCCTCCTACAATGAGCAGTTCTTC. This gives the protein CASSSPSGRASYNEQFF.

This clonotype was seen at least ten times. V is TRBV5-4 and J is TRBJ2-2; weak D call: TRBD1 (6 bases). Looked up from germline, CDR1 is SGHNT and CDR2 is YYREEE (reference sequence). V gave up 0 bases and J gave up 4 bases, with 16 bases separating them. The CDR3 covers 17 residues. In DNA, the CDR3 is TGTGCCAGCAGCTTGGCCACACAGGGCTATAGCACCGGGGAGCTGTTTTTT. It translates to CASSLATQGYSTGELFF.

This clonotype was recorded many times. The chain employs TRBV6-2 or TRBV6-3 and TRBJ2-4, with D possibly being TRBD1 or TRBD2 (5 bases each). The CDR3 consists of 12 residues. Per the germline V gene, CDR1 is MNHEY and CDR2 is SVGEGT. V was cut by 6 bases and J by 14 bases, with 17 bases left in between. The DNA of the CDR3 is TGTGCCAGCAGCCCAGGGCGAGGGTTCAAGTACTTC. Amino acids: CASSPGRGFKYF.

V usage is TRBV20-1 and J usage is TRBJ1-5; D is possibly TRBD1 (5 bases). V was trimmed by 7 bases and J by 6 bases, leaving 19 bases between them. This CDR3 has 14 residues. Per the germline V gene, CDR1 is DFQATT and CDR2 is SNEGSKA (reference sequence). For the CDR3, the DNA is TGCAGTGATAGGGCGGAGGGGATCGGTCAGCCCCAGCATTTT. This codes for CSDRAEGIGQPQHF.

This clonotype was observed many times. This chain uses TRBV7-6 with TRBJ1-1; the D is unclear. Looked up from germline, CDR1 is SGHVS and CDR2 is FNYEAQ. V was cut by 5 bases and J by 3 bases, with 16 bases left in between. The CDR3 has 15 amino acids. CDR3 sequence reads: CASSLGSTTYTEAFF. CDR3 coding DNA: TGTGCCAGCAGCCTCGGGTCTACTACTTACACTGAAGCTTTCTTT.

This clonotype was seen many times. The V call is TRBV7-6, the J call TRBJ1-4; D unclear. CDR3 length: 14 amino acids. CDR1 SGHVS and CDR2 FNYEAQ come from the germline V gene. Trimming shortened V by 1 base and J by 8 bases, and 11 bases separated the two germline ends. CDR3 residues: CASSLDSPSEKLFF. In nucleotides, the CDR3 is TGTGCCAGCAGCTTAGATTCACCATCAGAAAAACTGTTTTTT.

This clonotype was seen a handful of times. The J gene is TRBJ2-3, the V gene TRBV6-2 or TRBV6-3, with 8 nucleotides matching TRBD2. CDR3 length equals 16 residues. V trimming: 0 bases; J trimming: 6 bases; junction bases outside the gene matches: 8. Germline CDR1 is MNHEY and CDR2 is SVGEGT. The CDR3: CASSYSKRGLVDTQYF. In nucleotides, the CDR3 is TGTGCCAGCAGTTACTCGAAGCGGGGGCTGGTGGATACGCAGTATTTT.

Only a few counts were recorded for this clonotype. CDR3: CASSQSTQRGRKTQYF. The CDR3 coding sequence is TGCGCCAGCAGTCAATCTACTCAGAGGGGCAGGAAGACCCAGTACTTC. J is TRBJ2-5 and V is TRBV23-1, with D possibly called TRBD1 or TRBD2 (5 bases each). TRBV23-1 is an open reading frame whose function is uncertain. The CDR3 is 16 residues long. The ends were cut back, 0 bases at V and 6 bases at J, with 17 bases in the middle.

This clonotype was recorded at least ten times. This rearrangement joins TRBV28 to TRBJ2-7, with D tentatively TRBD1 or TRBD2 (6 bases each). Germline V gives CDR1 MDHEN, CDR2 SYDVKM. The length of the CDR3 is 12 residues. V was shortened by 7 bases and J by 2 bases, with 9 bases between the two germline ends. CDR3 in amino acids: CASKGGPYEQYF. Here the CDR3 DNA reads TGTGCCAGCAAGGGGGGCCCCTACGAGCAGTACTTC.

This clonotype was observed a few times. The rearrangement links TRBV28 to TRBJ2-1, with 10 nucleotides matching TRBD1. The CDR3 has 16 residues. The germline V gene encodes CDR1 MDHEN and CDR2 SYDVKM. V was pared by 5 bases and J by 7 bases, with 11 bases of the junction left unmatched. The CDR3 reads CASSLYSTGGRNEQFF. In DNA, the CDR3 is TGTGCCAGCAGTCTCTATTCGACAGGGGGCCGGAATGAGCAGTTCTTC.

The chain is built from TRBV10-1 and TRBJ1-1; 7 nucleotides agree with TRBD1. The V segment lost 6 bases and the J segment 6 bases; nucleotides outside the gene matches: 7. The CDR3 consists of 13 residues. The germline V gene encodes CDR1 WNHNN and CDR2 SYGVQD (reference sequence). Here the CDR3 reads CASSRQGEAEAFF. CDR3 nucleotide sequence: TGCGCCAGCAGCAGACAGGGAGAAGCTGAAGCTTTCTTT.

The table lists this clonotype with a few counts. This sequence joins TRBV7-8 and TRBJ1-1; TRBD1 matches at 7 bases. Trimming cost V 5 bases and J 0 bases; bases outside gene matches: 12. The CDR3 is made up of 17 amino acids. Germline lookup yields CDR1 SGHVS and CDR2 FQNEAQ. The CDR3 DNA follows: TGTGCCAGCAGCAACGGCCGGACAGGCTCCATGAACACTGAAGCTTTCTTT. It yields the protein CASSNGRTGSMNTEAFF.

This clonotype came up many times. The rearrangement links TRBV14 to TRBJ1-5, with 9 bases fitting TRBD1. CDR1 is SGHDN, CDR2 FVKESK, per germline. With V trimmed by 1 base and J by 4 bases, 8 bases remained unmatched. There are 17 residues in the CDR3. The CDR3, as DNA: TGTGCCAGCAGCCAAGTTCTTTTACAGGGGGCTAATCAGCCCCAGCATTTT. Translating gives CASSQVLLQGANQPQHF. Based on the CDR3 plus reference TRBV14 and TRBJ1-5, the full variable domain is EAGVTQFPSHSVIEKGQTVTLRCDPISGHDNLYWYRRVMGKEIKFLLHFVKESKQDESGMPNNRFLAERTGGTYSTLKVQPAELEDSGVYFCASSQVLLQGANQPQHFGDGTRLSIL.

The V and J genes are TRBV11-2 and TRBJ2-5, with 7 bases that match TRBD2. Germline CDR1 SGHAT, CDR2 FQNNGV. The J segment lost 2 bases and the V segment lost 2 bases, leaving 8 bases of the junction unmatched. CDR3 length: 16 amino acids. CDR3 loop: CASSLKLTAGQETQYF. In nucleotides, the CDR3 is TGTGCCAGCAGCTTAAAGCTCACAGCGGGACAAGAGACCCAGTACTTC.